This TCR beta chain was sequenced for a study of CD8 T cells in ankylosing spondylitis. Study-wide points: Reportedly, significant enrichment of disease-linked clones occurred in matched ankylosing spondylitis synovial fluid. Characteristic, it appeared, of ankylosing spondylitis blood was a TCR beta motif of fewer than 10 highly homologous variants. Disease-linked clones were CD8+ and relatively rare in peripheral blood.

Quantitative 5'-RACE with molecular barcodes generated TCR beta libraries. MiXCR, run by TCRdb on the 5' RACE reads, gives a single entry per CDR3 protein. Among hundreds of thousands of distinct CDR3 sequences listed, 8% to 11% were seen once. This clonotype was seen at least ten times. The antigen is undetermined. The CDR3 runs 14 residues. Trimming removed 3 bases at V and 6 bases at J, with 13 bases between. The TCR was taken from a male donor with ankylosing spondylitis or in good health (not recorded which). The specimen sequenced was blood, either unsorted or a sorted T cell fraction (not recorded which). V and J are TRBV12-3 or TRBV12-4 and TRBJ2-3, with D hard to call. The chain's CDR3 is CASSFPRESDTQYF. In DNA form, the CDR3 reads TGTGCCAGCAGTTTCCCAAGAGAGTCGGATACGCAGTATTTT.